This T cell receptor (beta chain) originates from a study of blood T cell repertoires in COVID-19. Turning to the study itself: Samples taken during acute and convalescent COVID-19 were collected in the United States, Italy and Spain. T cells, B-cell-depleted T cells, or PBMCs provided the cDNA or gDNA that served as material.

The protocol was immunoSEQ multiplex PCR, while the TCRdb copy is restricted to in-frame clones and leaves out a portion. Among 110,000 to 150,000 clones listed, 80% to 90% were seen once. This clone has only one observation. In terms of age and location, participants ranged from roughly 18 to 100 years and lived in 24 US areas. The CDR3 is 16 amino acids. The V gene's germline CDR1 is MGHDK and CDR2 SYGVNS. J lost 5 bases, V lost 5 bases, and 10 bases had no gene match. The sequenced material came from PBMCs or T cells enriched from blood (not recorded which). This TCR came from a man in his fifties who had recovered from COVID-19. This sequence joins TRBV25-1 and TRBJ2-4; 9 positions match TRBD2. In DNA form, the CDR3 reads TGTGCCAGCAGTAGGGTAGCGGGAGTGGGGGAAAACATTCAGTACTTC. Amino acids: CASSRVAGVGENIQYF.